Shown below are 23 T cell receptor beta chains from a single sample sequenced in a study of shared T cell receptors in the human thymus. TCRdb keeps only in-frame clones here, not all; method: immunoSEQ multiplex PCR. The repertoire has hundreds of thousands of clones, around 89% of them found once; the top ten carry about 0.01%. The sample also formed part of further work on human thymus T cells.

The source material was thymocytes. The origin of the receptors is a boy younger than two with a congenital heart defect.

J is TRBJ2-7 and V is TRBV4-3; D is unclear. Germline CDR1 and CDR2: LGHNA and YSLEER. The germline V and J ends were trimmed by 6 bases and 6 bases, with 9 bases remaining between them. This CDR3 is built from 11 residues. Written as DNA, the CDR3 is TGCGCCAGCAGACGGTTTGGCGAGCAGTACTTC. The encoded protein is CASRRFGEQYF.

Here the CDR3 reads CASSVRAGTSTDTQYF. The CDR3 DNA follows: TGTGCCAGCAGCGTCCGGGCCGGGACTAGCACAGATACGCAGTATTTT. The chain has TRBV9 and TRBJ2-3, with D tentatively TRBD2 (6 bases). The CDR3 has 16 residues. Germline V gene data show CDR1 as SGDLS and CDR2 as YYNGEE. The V gene lost 2 bases and the J gene lost 0 bases, with 13 bases spanning the gap.

This clone was seen a single time. This rearrangement joins TRBV4-3 to TRBJ2-7, with D uncertain. Per the germline V gene, CDR1 is LGHNA and CDR2 is YSLEER. Trimming removed 5 bases at V and 0 bases at J, with 8 bases between. The CDR3 extends over 13 amino acids. The CDR3 spells CASSEGSSYEQYF. The CDR3 nucleotides are TGCGCCAGCAGCGAAGGCAGCTCCTACGAGCAGTACTTC.

The genes are TRBV18 and TRBJ2-5; no clear D gene. Germline V lookup: CDR1 KGHSH, CDR2 LQKENI. The CDR3 totals 12 residues. V lost 2 bases and J lost 4, with 5 bases in between. The CDR3 reads CASSPSSETQYF. CDR3 in DNA: TGTGCCAGCTCACCATCCTCAGAGACCCAGTACTTC.

This rearrangement joins TRBV5-8 to TRBJ1-6; TRBD1 matches at 8 bases. The CDR3 consists of 16 residues. Germline loops: CDR1 SGHTS, CDR2 YDEGEE. The V and J ends lost 1 base and 3 bases, in that order; junction bases with no gene match: 3. CDR3 bases: TGTGCCAGCAGCTTGTCAGGACAGGGCTATAATTCACCCCTCCACTTT. Translation: CASSLSGQGYNSPLHF.

The V and J genes are TRBV29-1 and TRBJ2-2; the D gene is possibly TRBD2 (7 bases). Germline V CDR1 and CDR2: SQVTM, ANQGSEA. This CDR3 has 16 amino acids. V gave up 0 bases and J gave up 5 bases, with 16 bases separating them. CDR3 coding DNA: TGCAGCGTTGAAGATATAGAACAGGGAGGGACCGGGGAGCTGTTTTTT. Protein: CSVEDIEQGGTGELFF.

This clone was seen more than once but under ten times. V and J are TRBV12-5 and TRBJ2-7; maybe TRBD1 (6 bases). This CDR3 contains 14 residues. Trimming cost V 0 bases and J 2 bases, with 8 bases left between them. From germline, CDR1 is LGHNT and CDR2 FRNRAP. CDR3 nucleotides: TGTGCTAGTGGTTTGGTAACAGGGCCCTACGAGCAGTACTTC. Translating it yields CASGLVTGPYEQYF. The full variable domain, rest sourced from reference TRBV12-5 and TRBJ2-7, is DARVTQTPRHKVTEMGQEVTMRCQPILGHNTVFWYRQTMMQGLELLAYFRNRAPLDDSGMPKDRFSAEMPDATLATLKIQPSEPRDSAVYFCASGLVTGPYEQYFGPGTRLTVT.

The chain links TRBV27 to TRBJ2-7, with 14 bases aligning to TRBD2. The CDR3 consists of 17 residues. The germline V gene has CDR1 MNHEY and CDR2 SMNVEV (reference sequence). The V segment lost 4 bases and the J segment 4 bases; nucleotides outside the gene matches: 9. CDR3 amino acids: CASSSPRLAGGVYEQYF. For the CDR3, the DNA is TGTGCCAGCAGTTCCCCCCGACTAGCGGGAGGGGTTTACGAGCAGTACTTC.

The CDR3 region has the DNA TGTGCCTGGAGTCGGGGGAAAGCTAGCGGGAGGGCCAGCTCCTACAATGAGCAGTTCTTC. It encodes CAWSRGKASGRASSYNEQFF. J is TRBJ2-1 and V is TRBV30; TRBD2 matches at 12 bases. The CDR3 covers 20 residues. Germline CDR1 reads GTSNPN; CDR2 reads SVGIG (reference sequence). V lost 2 bases, J lost 0 bases, and 14 bases stayed unmatched.

This clone was seen once. This chain joins TRBV6-1 and TRBJ2-1; 11 nucleotides line up with TRBD2. V was clipped by 0 bases and J by 4 bases; unmatched bases: 8. The germline V gene encodes CDR1 MNHNS and CDR2 SASEGT. The CDR3 is 18 residues long. CDR3 in amino acids: CASSEAPTLAGVYNEQFF. CDR3 DNA sequence: TGTGCCAGCAGTGAAGCCCCTACACTAGCGGGGGTATACAATGAGCAGTTCTTC.

The chain recombines TRBV4-2 with TRBJ2-1, with 8 bases that match TRBD2. V shed 2 bases and J 4 bases; nucleotides not matched to a gene: 10. CDR1 is LGHNA, CDR2 YNFKEQ, per germline. The CDR3 spans 17 residues. CDR3 DNA sequence: TGTGCCAGCAGCCAACCCCCTGCAACTAGCGGTTACAATGAGCAGTTCTTC. Translating it yields CASSQPPATSGYNEQFF.

The chain is built from TRBV7-9 and TRBJ2-5; 11 bases line up with TRBD2. Judging by the DNA end, TRBJ2-7 fits better; the J call may be wrong. Germline V gene lookup returns CDR1 SEHNR and CDR2 FQNEAQ (reference sequence). CDR3 length: 15 residues. CDR3: CASSSGPSGRYEQYF. In DNA, the CDR3 is TGTGCCAGCAGCTCCGGCCCTAGCGGGAGGTACGAGCAGTACTTC.

The chain couples TRBV2 to TRBJ1-4; 10 nucleotides agree with TRBD1. This CDR3 is built from 16 residues. In germline, CDR1 is SNHLY, CDR2 FYNNEI. Trimming removed 7 bases from V and 6 bases from J; junction bases left unmatched: 11. The CDR3 protein is CASTHYNGTGDEKLFF. The CDR3 region has the DNA TGTGCCAGCACGCATTACAACGGGACAGGGGATGAAAAACTGTTTTTT.

The chain combines TRBV11-3 with TRBJ2-1; 11 bases agree with TRBD2. This CDR3 contains 16 residues. Germline values: CDR1 SGHNT, CDR2 YENEEA. J was trimmed by 0 bases and V by 6 bases; bases with no gene match: 4. The CDR3 sequence is CASRTSGDHSYNEQFF. DNA of the CDR3: TGTGCCAGCAGGACTAGCGGGGACCACTCCTACAATGAGCAGTTCTTC.

The rearrangement links TRBV7-2 to TRBJ1-2; 8 nucleotides align to TRBD1. The CDR3 length is 17 residues. Unmatched junction bases numbered 15, after V lost 5 bases and J lost 4 bases. Germline CDR1 SGHTA, CDR2 FQGNSA. The CDR3 reads CASSPGTGPFPGYGYTF. Here the CDR3 DNA reads TGTGCCAGCAGCCCCGGGACAGGCCCCTTTCCAGGCTATGGCTACACCTTC.

The gene calls are TRBV2 and TRBJ2-7; D is possibly TRBD2 (6 bases). This CDR3 contains 12 residues. Trimming cost V 8 bases and J 4 bases, with 12 bases left between them. Germline V lookup: CDR1 SNHLY, CDR2 FYNNEI. Here the CDR3 reads CASVRERYEQYF. Here the CDR3 DNA reads TGTGCCAGCGTCCGGGAGAGGTACGAGCAGTACTTC. Based on the CDR3 plus reference TRBV2 and TRBJ2-7, the full variable domain is EPEVTQTPSHQVTQMGQEVILRCVPISNHLYFYWYRQILGQKVEFLVSFYNNEISEKSEIFDDQFSVERPDGSNFTLKIRSTKLEDSAMYFCASVRERYEQYFGPGTRLTVT.

Only a few counts were recorded for this clone. The chain joins TRBV21-1 to TRBJ1-5. TRBV21-1 is reported as a pseudogene. The CDR3 runs to 14 residues. The CDR3 is CASSKKRGNQPQHF. Written as DNA, the CDR3 is TGTGCCAGCAGCAAAAAACGGGGCAATCAGCCCCAGCATTTT.

The J gene is TRBJ2-2, the V gene TRBV6-1; 9 bases match TRBD1. Trimming took 6 bases from V and 3 from J; bases not matched to a gene: 5. The CDR3 is 15 residues long. Per the germline V gene, CDR1 is MNHNS and CDR2 is SASEGT. The CDR3 here is CASRWTGADTGELFF. The CDR3 DNA is TGTGCCAGCAGATGGACAGGGGCGGACACCGGGGAGCTGTTTTTT.

The rearrangement joins TRBV15 to TRBJ2-7, with 7 bases that match TRBD1. The CDR3 spans 15 residues. The J segment lost 1 base and the V segment lost 0 bases, leaving 3 bases of the junction unmatched. Germline assignment: CDR1 LNHNV and CDR2 YYDKDF (reference sequence). The CDR3 sequence is CATSREGTVSYEQYF. CDR3 in DNA: TGTGCCACCAGCAGAGAAGGGACAGTTTCCTACGAGCAGTACTTC.

This rearrangement joins TRBV2 to TRBJ2-5; D remains ambiguous. CDR3 length: 13 residues. Trimming pared 3 bases from V and 2 bases from J, leaving 7 bases between. Germline CDR1 is SNHLY and CDR2 is FYNNEI. The CDR3 region is CASSDPRQETQYF. CDR3 DNA: TGTGCCAGCAGTGACCCGCGACAAGAGACCCAGTACTTC.

The CDR3 is CASTQGTSGSDEQYF. In nucleotides, the CDR3 is TGCGCCAGCACCCAGGGCACTAGCGGGAGCGACGAGCAGTACTTC. The genes are TRBV4-3 and TRBJ2-7; TRBD2 matches at 11 bases. The CDR3 has 15 amino acids. Germline CDR1 reads LGHNA; CDR2 reads YSLEER. V dropped 7 bases and J dropped 5; count of bases not matched to a gene: 10.

The chain links TRBV6-6 to TRBJ1-2; 11 bases are shared with TRBD1. The CDR3 is 16 residues long. Trimming at V came to 4 bases and at J to 4 bases, leaving 8 bases not matched to a gene. Germline CDR1 is MNHNY and CDR2 is SVGAGI (reference sequence). The CDR3 bases are TGTGCCAGCAGTTCCGGACAGGGGGCTGGGAGCTATGGCTACACCTTC. This encodes CASSSGQGAGSYGYTF.

The chain is built from TRBV28 and TRBJ2-3; D is unclear. V was trimmed by 8 bases and J by 2 bases, leaving 17 bases between them. Germline CDR1 and CDR2: MDHEN and SYDVKM. This CDR3 spans 15 amino acids. The CDR3 loop is CASPNGVTHTDTQYF. In DNA, the CDR3 is TGTGCCAGCCCCAACGGAGTAACCCACACAGATACGCAGTATTTT.